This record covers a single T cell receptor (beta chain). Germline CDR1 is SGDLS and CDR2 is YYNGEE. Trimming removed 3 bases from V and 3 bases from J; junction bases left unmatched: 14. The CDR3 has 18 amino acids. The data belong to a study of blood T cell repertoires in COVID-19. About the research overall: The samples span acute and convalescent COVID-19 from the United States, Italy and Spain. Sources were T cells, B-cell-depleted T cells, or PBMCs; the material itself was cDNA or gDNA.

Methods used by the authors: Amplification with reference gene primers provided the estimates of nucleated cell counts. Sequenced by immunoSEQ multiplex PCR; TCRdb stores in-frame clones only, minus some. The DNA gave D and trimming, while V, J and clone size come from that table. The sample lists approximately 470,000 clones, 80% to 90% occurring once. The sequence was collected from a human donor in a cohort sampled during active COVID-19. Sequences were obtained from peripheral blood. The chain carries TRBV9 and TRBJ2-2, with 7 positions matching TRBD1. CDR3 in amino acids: CASSEGLKGAPDTGELFF. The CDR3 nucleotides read TGTGCCAGCAGCGAGGGGTTAAAGGGGGCGCCGGACACCGGGGAGCTGTTTTTT.